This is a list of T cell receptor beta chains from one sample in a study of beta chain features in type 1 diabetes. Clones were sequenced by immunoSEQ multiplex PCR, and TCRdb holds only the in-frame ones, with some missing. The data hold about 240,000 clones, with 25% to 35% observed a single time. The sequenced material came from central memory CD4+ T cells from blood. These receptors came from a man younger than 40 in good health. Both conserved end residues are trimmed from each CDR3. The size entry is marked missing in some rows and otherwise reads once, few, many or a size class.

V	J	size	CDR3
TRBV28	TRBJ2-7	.	ASSGSPGLGEQY
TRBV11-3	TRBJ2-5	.	ASSPGLAEKQETQY
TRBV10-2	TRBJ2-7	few	ASSVSLGQRQY
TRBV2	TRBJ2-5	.	ASSEAGNPQETQY
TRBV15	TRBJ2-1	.	ATSTLAGPLLNEQF
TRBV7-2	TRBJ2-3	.	ASSPFPEDTQY
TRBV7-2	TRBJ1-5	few	ASRYNRDSNQPQH
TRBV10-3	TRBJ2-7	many	ATGEGSGINYEQY
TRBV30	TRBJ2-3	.	AWSEGLAGIWTQY
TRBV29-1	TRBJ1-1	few	SVKLGQLNTEAF
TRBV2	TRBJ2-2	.	ASRRDRNTGELF
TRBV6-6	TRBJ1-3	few	ASSYEWGTGNTIY
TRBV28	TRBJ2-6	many	ASMQGAGANVLT
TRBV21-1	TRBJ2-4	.	ASSNQGLAENIQY
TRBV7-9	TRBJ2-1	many	ASSITSSNEQF
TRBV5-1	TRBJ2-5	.	ASSLVLDRGRETQY
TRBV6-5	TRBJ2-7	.	ASSPGTSGTYEQY